This TCR beta chain was sequenced in a study of cytomegalovirus exposure and HLA in healthy donors (dated by TCRdb to 2016 to 2017). Regarding the research as a whole: In an earlier analysis of roughly 590 of the donors, about 270 Gb of sequence data and 117 million unique TCR beta sequences from about 190 million T cells were reported. All discovery cohort repertoires had been generated using a single sequencing platform. Both class I and class II loci were covered by HLA typing, at four-digit resolution. An early release covering some 640 HLA-typed donors comprised about 300 gigabases of sequencing data and some 79 million unique TCR sequences. The genetic ancestry cluster associated with self-reported Caucasian donors included 81% of the approximately 430 genotyped donors. Rather than drawing on any new phenotypic data, the later analysis identified candidate immune exposures from TCR beta sequences and the way those sequences occurred across donors. Genome-wide SNP genotypes for about 65% of the roughly 670 donors were used in a later genetic analysis, which treated that subset as a discovery cohort. The aim of the study was to test whether cataloging public T cell receptors could identify signatures of past pathogen exposure. To decide whether each TCR beta V gene segment behaved as functional or pseudogenic, an earlier analysis of fewer than 750 of the donors relied on high-throughput TCR beta sequencing. Besides the first cohort of roughly 660 subjects, a separate validation cohort made up of roughly 120 different subjects was used. To predict cytomegalovirus infection status, the study combined high-throughput TCR immunosequencing, statistical association of individual TCRs with disease status, and machine learning. A later analysis re-analyzed previously published TCR beta repertoires from roughly 600 donors and added high-resolution HLA genotyping to study TCR occurrence patterns. The study profiled the T cell repertoires of 666 subjects by immunosequencing and related them to cytomegalovirus serostatus. Donor age, sex, ethnicity and CMV serostatus were compiled alongside the repertoire data. Because of strong linkage in the cohort, roughly five DR-DQ haplotypes were treated as single units for association and clustering. The number of typed donors differed by locus: about 620-640 for A, B, C, DRB1 and DQB1; 522 for DQA1; over 600 for DPA1; and 400 to 480 for DPB1. Among almost 400 genotyped donors of the cohort, an average of about 240,000 unique TCR beta nucleotide sequences were sequenced per donor, roughly a sixth of them non-productive.

The V end loses 6 bases and the J end loses 3 bases, and a stretch of 14 bases separates them. The CDR3 measures 14 amino acids from cysteine to phenylalanine. Of all the DNA, just the CDR3 is kept, 42 bases in frame from base 1. The CDR1 and CDR2 encoded by the germline V gene are MNHEY and SVGAGI. Library preparation employed the immunoSEQ multiplex PCR assay. For the multiplex PCR, a mixture combining 60 forward primers for TCR Vbeta segments and 13 reverse primers for TCR Jbeta segments was used. The CDR3 region of rearranged TCR beta genes was amplified from genomic DNA with a multiplex PCR assay. The Illumina HiSeq System was used to sequence the amplified TCR beta libraries as 87-base-pair reads. Concerning the study's data processing: Across the 600 to 700 repertoires, a later analysis counted tens of millions of unique TCR beta chains, roughly 11 million of which were shared by at least two donors. Raw reads were error-corrected and collapsed into unique sequences by a nearest-neighbor algorithm in which closely related sequences were merged to remove PCR and sequencing errors. Alignment of CDR3 sequences to IMGT reference sequences was used to assign V, D and J gene segments. For a sequence to be retained, a match of at least six nucleotides to both a V gene segment and a J gene segment was required. A rearrangement was called productive if the CDR3 had no stop codons and remained in frame with V and J, and every other rearrangement was called non-productive. Following IMGT convention, CDR3 was defined as the stretch from the second conserved V-encoded cysteine to the conserved J-encoded phenylalanine. The earlier analysis of roughly 590 of the donors excluded sequences that lacked an unambiguous match to a single V gene segment. An earlier analysis of 587 of the donors called V segments functional above 56.7% productive rearrangements and segregating when the between-donor standard deviation exceeded 5%. A statistical classification framework was built to diagnose cytomegalovirus status from the catalog of TCR beta chain sequences. In a later analysis, V and J genes were assigned by comparing TCR nucleotide sequences against IMGT/GENE-DB human TR gene sequences. The TCRdist pipeline was used in a later analysis to assign CDR3 sequences and most-parsimonious VDJ recombination scenarios. A later analysis defined each TCR beta chain by its CDR3 amino acid sequence plus V-gene family, and excluded reads lacking a unique V-gene family. To address suspected cross-contamination and a sequencing artifact, a later analysis removed some 620 highly shared, low-generation-probability nucleotide sequences. In a later analysis, a clonal expansion index for each public chain was calculated from normalized within-repertoire ranks of inferred template counts. Generation probabilities in a later analysis came from a VDJ recombination model fitted to out-of-frame rearrangements, and those results were checked against IGoR. In a later analysis, TCR-TCR, TCR-HLA and TCR-CMV co-occurrence was scored with hypergeometric tests, and a repertoire-size bias correction was applied to TCR pairs. A later analysis estimated false discovery rates by permuting HLA or CMV assignments 20 times. A later analysis grouped co-occurring TCRs with DBSCAN, adding TCRdist sequence similarity when clustering within HLA-allele-positive subsets. Repertoires with fewer than 30,000 or more than 120,000 public chains were left out of co-occurrence clustering, as were five repertoires with anomalous nucleotide sharing. TCRdb carries this immuneACCESS record with in-frame sequences only. Its versions omit some clonotypes, under half of them owing to an unresolved V gene in the studies checked, with the rest unexplained. V, J and clone size were drawn from that table, and D and trimming were deduced from the DNA. The sample table records over 150,000 clones; around 80% of these occur just once. About 4% of the sample is in the top ten clones.

Overall study outcomes, separate from this receptor: The study listed 150 to 200 TCR beta chains as associated with cytomegalovirus. Because some donors lacked HLA typing at each locus, the association tests relied only on the typed subset. Several of the top co-occurrence clusters appeared to be linked to parvovirus B19, influenza, CMV and Epstein-Barr virus, according to a later analysis. A later analysis found that TCR association rates varied across HLA loci, with DRB1 alleles showing the most associated TCRs and HLA-C alleles the fewest. Because counts were too low, 15 or so rarely observed V segments, including chromosome 9 orphons, were excluded from the earlier analysis of 587 of the donors. Because the 87-base-pair reads could not distinguish some IMGT-functional V segments, including TRBV6-2 and TRBV6-3, those segments were excluded. For the cohort, immune exposure information was limited to CMV serostatus. Linkage disequilibrium might explain the correlated functional status among segregating V segments, but an unknown experimental factor could not be excluded. V-gene and J-gene trimming of TCR beta chains was associated with a missense DCLRE1C variant in a later genetic analysis, and the association was replicated in an independent cohort. The cohort was sequenced for TCR beta chains only, and without alpha or paired-chain data the features that could be detected were limited. Most TCR sequences were seen in very few donors, while some public TCRs were found in many individuals. A further reported finding was that TCR beta sequences accurately predicted the HLA-A and HLA-B alleles for most subjects in the first cohort. Sequencing depth was assumed to be roughly uniform across donors in the presence/absence analyses, though that assumption may not hold. In a later genetic analysis, fewer N-insertions in productive TCRs were reported among donors in an Asian-associated ancestry cluster than the roughly 700-donor mean. A cluster of highly shared sequence variants was judged likely to represent a technical artifact of the sequencing pipeline. The authors suggested that the approach could potentially be extended to other disease states and immunological phenotypes. A later analysis associated roughly 17,000 TCR beta sequences with specific HLA alleles at a false discovery rate of 0.05. In both the original and validation cohorts, the classifier was reported to diagnose cytomegalovirus status with high specificity and sensitivity. In vitro tests confirmed that three of the cytomegalovirus-associated TCR beta chains recognize cytomegalovirus antigens. In a later analysis, HLA-associated TCR beta chains were found to be more clonally expanded and to have lower generation probabilities than equally common non-associated chains. Assigning TCR associations to individual alleles was difficult when HLA alleles, especially DR and DQ, strongly co-occurred. In an earlier analysis of about 600 of the donors, most TCR beta V segments appeared in productive rearrangements about 87% or about 30% of the time, broadly matching IMGT annotations. In a later analysis, most CMV-associated TCR beta chains were found to appear HLA-restricted, with HLA associations seemingly driven largely by CMV exposure.

The cohort comprised around 700 healthy bone marrow donors. At the time of sampling, all cohort members were nominally healthy, though unrecorded immune exposures were likely present. The donor tested CMV seropositive, placing the donor among the roughly 270 seropositive members of the cohort. A peripheral blood sample was provided by each donor, and peripheral blood mononuclear cells were used for TCR beta sequencing. The Qiagen DNeasy Blood Extraction Kit was used to extract genomic DNA from the blood cell samples. About this clone itself: There is no known antigen for this receptor. No qualities accompany the bases; no much larger clone lies one base away.

The sample was PBMCs. The TCR comes from a woman aged 55 to 70 in good health and CMV-seropositive. The rearrangement combines TRBV6-5 with TRBJ1-1, with TRBD1 perhaps the D gene, on 6 matching bases. Here is the DNA: TGTGCCAGCAGAAAACAGGGAGGGGACACTGAAGCTTTCTTT. The resulting protein is CASRKQGGDTEAFF.